This entry is about one T cell receptor (beta chain). Its antigen is not known. Total RNA, at 3,500 to 4,000 ng, went into every TCR library. TCRdb re-called the 5' RACE reads and catalogs CDR3 proteins one per entry, DNA excluded. The data include about 450,000 distinct CDR3 sequences; the top ten clones carry about 2.4%. The data belong to a study of monozygotic twins with inflammatory bowel disease. Whole-study results and caveats: Researchers report that IBD patients shared fewer clonotypes with others than healthy twins, especially amid disease activity. A reduction in TCRbeta diversity (inverse Simpson) was seen in IBD patients relative to healthy co-twins.

The receptor comes from a human donor with ulcerative colitis or Crohn's disease, or a healthy co-twin of an affected twin (not recorded which). What was sequenced was blood.

CDR3: CASSFAWGGDTEAFF. The genes are TRBV5-5 and TRBJ1-1; the TRBD1 assignment by TCRdb is unverifiable without DNA. CDR3 length equals 15 residues. The germline gives CDR1 SGHKS, CDR2 YYEKEE (reference sequence).